A single sample gave rise to the 5 T cell receptor beta chains below, sequenced in a study of T-cell reconstitution after alpha-beta-depleted transplantation in children. The authors prepared the TCRbeta library with unique molecular identifiers. TCRdb re-called the PCR reads through MiXCR, storing one row per CDR3 protein. The table has 700,000 to 950,000 distinct CDR3 sequences, less than 20% seen once; the top ten hold around 5%. Here the sequenced sample was PBMCs, mostly from graft donor cells, taken 360 days after TCRalphabeta/CD19-depleted stem cell transplant. The origin of the receptors is a male patient under 18 who had a stem cell transplant for acute lymphoblastic leukemia, so the T cells may come from the graft donor.

This clonotype was detected only a few times. The chain has TRBV7-9 and TRBJ1-2; D not certain. The CDR3 totals 13 residues. The germline V gene encodes CDR1 SEHNR and CDR2 FQNEAQ (reference sequence). Trimming removed 5 bases from V and 2 bases from J, with 9 bases in between. The DNA for the CDR3 is TGTGCCAGCAGCCCCGTCCGGAACTATGGCTACACCTTC. This sequence encodes CASSPVRNYGYTF.

This clonotype was seen a few times. The V gene is TRBV4-2, the J gene TRBJ1-5, with 7 nucleotides matching TRBD1. CDR1 is LGHNA and CDR2 is YNFKEQ in the germline V gene. This CDR3 comprises 16 residues. V shed 0 bases and J 6 bases; nucleotides not matched to a gene: 8. CDR3 residues: CASSQDQGGGSQPQHF. The CDR3 nucleotides read TGTGCCAGCAGCCAAGATCAAGGGGGCGGGAGTCAGCCCCAGCATTTT.

This clonotype was found many times. The V and J genes are TRBV12-3 or TRBV12-4 and TRBJ2-1; D is unclear. This CDR3 has 13 amino acids. With 4 bases removed from V and 3 bases from J, the gap between germline ends came to 7 bases. The CDR3 region is CASSSFVYNEQFF. In DNA form, the CDR3 reads TGTGCCAGCAGTTCCTTCGTCTACAATGAGCAGTTCTTC.

This chain links TRBV27 with TRBJ2-7, with no clear D. V lost 8 bases and J 3 bases, leaving 8 bases between the germline ends. CDR1 and CDR2 from the germline V gene are MNHEY and SMNVEV (reference sequence). This CDR3 comprises 11 residues. CDR3 in amino acids: CASGSIYEQYF. CDR3 sequence (DNA): TGTGCCAGCGGCTCCATCTACGAGCAGTACTTC.

CDR3 in amino acids: CASSQGLGGMKPQHF. DNA of the CDR3: TGCGCCAGCAGCCAAGGACTAGGGGGTATGAAGCCCCAGCATTTT. The chain combines TRBV4-1 with TRBJ1-5; possible D gene TRBD1, 6 bases. Germline assignment: CDR1 MGHRA and CDR2 YSYEKL. CDR3 length: 15 amino acids. V dropped 1 base and J dropped 8 bases, with 15 bases sitting between them.